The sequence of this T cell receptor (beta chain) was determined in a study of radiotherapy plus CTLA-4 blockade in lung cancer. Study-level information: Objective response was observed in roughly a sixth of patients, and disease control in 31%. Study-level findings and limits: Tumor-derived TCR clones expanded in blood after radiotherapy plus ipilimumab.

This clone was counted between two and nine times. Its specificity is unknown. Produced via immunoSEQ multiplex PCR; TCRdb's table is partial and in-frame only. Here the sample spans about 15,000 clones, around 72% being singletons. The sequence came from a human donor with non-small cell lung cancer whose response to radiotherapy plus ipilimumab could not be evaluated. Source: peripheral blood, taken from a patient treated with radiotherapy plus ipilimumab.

As DNA, the CDR3 is TGTGCCAGCAGCAAACTCTTCAATACAGGGACAGATACGCAGTATTTT. Its translation: CASSKLFNTGTDTQYF. This chain connects TRBV27 to TRBJ2-3, with D perhaps matching TRBD1 (6 bases). Germline CDR1 reads MNHEY; CDR2 reads SMNVEV (reference sequence). The CDR3 sequence is 16 residues long. The V gene lost 6 bases and the J gene lost 3 bases, with 19 bases spanning the gap.